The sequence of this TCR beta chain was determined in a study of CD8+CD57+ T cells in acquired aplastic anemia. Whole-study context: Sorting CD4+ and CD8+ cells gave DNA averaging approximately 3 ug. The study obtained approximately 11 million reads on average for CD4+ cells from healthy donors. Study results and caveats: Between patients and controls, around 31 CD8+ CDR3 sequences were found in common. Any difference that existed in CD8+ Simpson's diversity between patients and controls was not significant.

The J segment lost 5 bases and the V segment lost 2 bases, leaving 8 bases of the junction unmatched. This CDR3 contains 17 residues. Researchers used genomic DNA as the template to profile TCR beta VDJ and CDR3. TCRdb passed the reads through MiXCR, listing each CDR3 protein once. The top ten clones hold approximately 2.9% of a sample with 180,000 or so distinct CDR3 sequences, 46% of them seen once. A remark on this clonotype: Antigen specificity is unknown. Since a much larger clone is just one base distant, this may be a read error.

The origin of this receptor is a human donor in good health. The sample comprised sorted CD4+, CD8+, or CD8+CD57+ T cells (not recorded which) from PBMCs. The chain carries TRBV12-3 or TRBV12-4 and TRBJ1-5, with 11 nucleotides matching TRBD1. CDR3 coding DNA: TGTGCCAGCAGTTTAAGGGGGACAGGGGGAGTCGATCAGCCCCAGCATTTT. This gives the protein CASSLRGTGGVDQPQHF.